The entry that follows covers one T cell receptor beta chain sequence. As yet, its antigen is unknown. The data are from a study of cytomegalovirus exposure and HLA in healthy donors. Study background: T cells numbering around 200 million yielded roughly 120 million unique TCR beta sequences in an earlier analysis.

This PCR relied on a set of 60 Vbeta primers and 13 Jbeta primers. Libraries were prepared by immunoSEQ multiplex PCR; TCRdb keeps only in-frame clonotypes and omits some of them. Of about 95,000 clones listed, about 78% are singletons. Study-wide findings and caveats: A previous analysis found most TCR beta V segments productive roughly 87% or roughly 30% of the time. It was in a later analysis that TCR association rates were seen to vary by HLA locus, highest for DRB1 and lowest for HLA-C.

This TCR was recovered from a woman in her thirties or forties in good health and CMV-seropositive. The sample was PBMCs.

CDR3 in DNA: TGTGCCAGCAAGCAGGGTTCAGGCGGGGAGCTGTTTTTT. Its translation is CASKQGSGGELFF. The chain links TRBV7-9 to TRBJ2-2; possibly TRBD1 for D (5 bases). The CDR3 contains 13 residues. V was trimmed by 7 bases and J by 7 bases, leaving 13 bases between them. The V gene's germline CDR1 is SEHNR and CDR2 FQNEAQ (reference sequence).